This T cell receptor beta chain was identified in a study of beta chain features in type 1 diabetes. Study-wide points: cDNA sequencing could over-represent cells with high TCR expression. Across all four CD4+ subsets, people with type 1 diabetes showed modestly shorter TCRB CDR3s.

A sort by CD45RO/CCR7/CD25/CD127/CD95/CD27 yielded CD4+ naive, central memory, regulatory and stem cell-like memory cells. Every bit of the isolated RNA underwent reverse transcription, so sequencing read expressed TCRB transcripts. TCRdb keeps only in-frame clones here, not all; method: immunoSEQ multiplex PCR. The sample includes about 300,000 clones, roughly 13% of them seen just once. Comment on this clone: No antigen is known for it.

Germline V lookup: CDR1 WSHSY, CDR2 SAAADI. Trimming removed 4 bases at V and 12 bases at J, with 22 bases between. This CDR3 has 14 amino acids. The sequence derives from a woman aged 18-35 years with type 1 diabetes. The chain recombines TRBV10-2 with TRBJ2-7, with D perhaps TRBD1 (5 bases). Sequenced input: naive CD4+ T cells from blood. Here the CDR3 reads CASSGPSPTYQGYF. CDR3 bases: TGCGCCAGCAGTGGACCCAGTCCTACGTACCAGGGGTACTTC.